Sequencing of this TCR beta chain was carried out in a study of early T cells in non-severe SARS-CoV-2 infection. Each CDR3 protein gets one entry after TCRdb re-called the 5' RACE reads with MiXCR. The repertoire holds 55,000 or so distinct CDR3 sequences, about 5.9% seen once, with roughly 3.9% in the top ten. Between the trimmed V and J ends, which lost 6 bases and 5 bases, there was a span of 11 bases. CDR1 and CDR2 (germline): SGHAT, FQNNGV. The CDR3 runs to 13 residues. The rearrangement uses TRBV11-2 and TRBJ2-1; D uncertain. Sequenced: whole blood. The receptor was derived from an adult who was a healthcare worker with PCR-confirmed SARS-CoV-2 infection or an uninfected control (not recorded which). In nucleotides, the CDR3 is TGTGCCAGCAGGCGTTTAATGAACAATGAGCAGTTCTTC. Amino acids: CASRRLMNNEQFF.